The clone carrying this T cell receptor beta chain was observed a handful of times. Trimming cost V 0 bases and J 3 bases, with 10 bases left between them. Germline CDR1 reads SGHDT; CDR2 reads YYEEEE. This CDR3 comprises 14 residues. MiXCR was run by TCRdb on the 5' RACE reads, yielding one entry per CDR3 protein. The data hold 470,000 or so distinct CDR3 sequences, with approximately 25% observed a single time. This entry belongs to a study of T-cell memory formation after mild COVID-19. The genes are TRBV5-6 and TRBJ2-7, with D hard to call. The receptor was derived from an adult woman who had mild COVID-19 (a few samples of this study predate the infection). Cell type and time point are not known. The sequencing sample was made of PBMCs or a T cell subset sorted from them (not recorded which). The DNA of the CDR3 is TGTGCCAGCAGCTTGGCGGTCGGGTACTACGAGCAGTACTTC. Protein product: CASSLAVGYYEQYF.